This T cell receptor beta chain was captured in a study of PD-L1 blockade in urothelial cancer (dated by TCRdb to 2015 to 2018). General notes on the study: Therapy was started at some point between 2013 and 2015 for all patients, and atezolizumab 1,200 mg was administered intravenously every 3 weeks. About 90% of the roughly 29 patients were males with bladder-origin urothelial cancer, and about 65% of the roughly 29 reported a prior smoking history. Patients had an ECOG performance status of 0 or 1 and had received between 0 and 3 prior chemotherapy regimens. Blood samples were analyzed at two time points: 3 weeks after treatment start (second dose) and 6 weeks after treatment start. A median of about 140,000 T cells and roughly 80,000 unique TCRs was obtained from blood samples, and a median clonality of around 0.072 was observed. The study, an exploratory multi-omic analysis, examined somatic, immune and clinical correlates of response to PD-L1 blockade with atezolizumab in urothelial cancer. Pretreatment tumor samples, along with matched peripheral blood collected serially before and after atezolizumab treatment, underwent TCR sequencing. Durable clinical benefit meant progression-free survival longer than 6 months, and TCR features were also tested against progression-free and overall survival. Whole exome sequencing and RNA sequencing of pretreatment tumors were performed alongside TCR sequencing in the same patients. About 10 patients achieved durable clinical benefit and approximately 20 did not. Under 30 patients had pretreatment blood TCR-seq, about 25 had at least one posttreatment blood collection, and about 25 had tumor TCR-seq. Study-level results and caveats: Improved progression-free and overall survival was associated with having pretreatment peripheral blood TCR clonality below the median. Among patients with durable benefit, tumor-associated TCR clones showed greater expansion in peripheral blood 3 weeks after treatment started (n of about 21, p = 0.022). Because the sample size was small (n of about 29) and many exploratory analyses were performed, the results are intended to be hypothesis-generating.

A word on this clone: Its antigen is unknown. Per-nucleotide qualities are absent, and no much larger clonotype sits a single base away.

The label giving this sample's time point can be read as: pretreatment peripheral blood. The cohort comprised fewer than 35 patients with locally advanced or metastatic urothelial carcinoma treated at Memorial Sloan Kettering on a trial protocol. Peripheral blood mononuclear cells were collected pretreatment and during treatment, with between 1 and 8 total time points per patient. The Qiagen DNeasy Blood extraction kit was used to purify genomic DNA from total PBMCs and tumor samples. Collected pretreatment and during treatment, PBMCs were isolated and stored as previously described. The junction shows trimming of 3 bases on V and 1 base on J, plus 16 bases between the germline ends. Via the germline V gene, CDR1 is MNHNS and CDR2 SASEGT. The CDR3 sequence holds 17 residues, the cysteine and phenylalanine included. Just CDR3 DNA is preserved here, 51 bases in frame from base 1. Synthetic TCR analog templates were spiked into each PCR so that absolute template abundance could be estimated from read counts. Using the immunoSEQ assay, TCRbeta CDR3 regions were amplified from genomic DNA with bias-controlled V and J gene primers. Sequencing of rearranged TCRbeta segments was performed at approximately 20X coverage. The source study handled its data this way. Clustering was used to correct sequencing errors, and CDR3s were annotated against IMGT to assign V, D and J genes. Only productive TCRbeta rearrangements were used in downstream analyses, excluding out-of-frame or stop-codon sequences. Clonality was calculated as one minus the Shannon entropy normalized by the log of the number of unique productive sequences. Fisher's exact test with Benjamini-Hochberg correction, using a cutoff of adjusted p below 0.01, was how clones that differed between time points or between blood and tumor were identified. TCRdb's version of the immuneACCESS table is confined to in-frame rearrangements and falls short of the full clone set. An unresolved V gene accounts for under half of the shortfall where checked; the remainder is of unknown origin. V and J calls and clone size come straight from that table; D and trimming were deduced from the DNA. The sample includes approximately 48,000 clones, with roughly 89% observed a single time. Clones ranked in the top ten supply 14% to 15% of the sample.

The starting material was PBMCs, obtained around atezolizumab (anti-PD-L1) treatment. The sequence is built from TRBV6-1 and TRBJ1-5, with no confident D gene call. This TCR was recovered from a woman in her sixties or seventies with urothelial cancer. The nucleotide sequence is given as TGTGCCAGCAGTGACATAGCGCTGGGTCTAAGCAATCAGCCCCAGCATTTT. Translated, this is CASSDIALGLSNQPQHF.